One and the same sample provided the 2 T cell receptor beta chains below, sequenced in a study of Ad26.COV2.S vaccination and SARS-CoV-2 variants. The repertoire was sequenced with immunoSEQ multiplex PCR; TCRdb's copy has only in-frame clones and lacks some. The repertoire holds over 450,000 clones, with roughly nine tenths as singletons. The treatment: over 15 received Ad26.COV2.S at low or high dose, single or two shots; roughly five received placebo; per-sample allocation not given. The samples date from day 63 after the first vaccine or placebo injection. The sample in question was peripheral blood, obtained in a trial of Ad26.COV2.S vaccine versus placebo. The receptor set was obtained from a person between 18 and 59 years old who received the Ad26.COV2.S COVID-19 vaccine or a placebo.

The chain is built from TRBV28 and TRBJ2-7; 12 bases line up with TRBD2. Unmatched junction bases numbered 2, after V lost 8 bases and J lost 3 bases. Germline CDR1 MDHEN, CDR2 SYDVKM. This CDR3 has 13 residues. CDR3 region: CASWTSGVYEQYF. CDR3 DNA: TGTGCCAGCTGGACTAGCGGGGTCTACGAGCAGTACTTC.

As DNA, the CDR3 is TGTGCCAGTAGTGCCCACGGGACTAGCTACTACAATGAGCAGTTCTTC. Protein sequence: CASSAHGTSYYNEQFF. The chain uses TRBV19 and TRBJ2-1, with 9 bases lining up with TRBD2. Germline values: CDR1 LNHDA, CDR2 SQIVND (reference sequence). CDR3 length equals 16 residues. V shed 5 bases and J 3 bases; nucleotides not matched to a gene: 8.